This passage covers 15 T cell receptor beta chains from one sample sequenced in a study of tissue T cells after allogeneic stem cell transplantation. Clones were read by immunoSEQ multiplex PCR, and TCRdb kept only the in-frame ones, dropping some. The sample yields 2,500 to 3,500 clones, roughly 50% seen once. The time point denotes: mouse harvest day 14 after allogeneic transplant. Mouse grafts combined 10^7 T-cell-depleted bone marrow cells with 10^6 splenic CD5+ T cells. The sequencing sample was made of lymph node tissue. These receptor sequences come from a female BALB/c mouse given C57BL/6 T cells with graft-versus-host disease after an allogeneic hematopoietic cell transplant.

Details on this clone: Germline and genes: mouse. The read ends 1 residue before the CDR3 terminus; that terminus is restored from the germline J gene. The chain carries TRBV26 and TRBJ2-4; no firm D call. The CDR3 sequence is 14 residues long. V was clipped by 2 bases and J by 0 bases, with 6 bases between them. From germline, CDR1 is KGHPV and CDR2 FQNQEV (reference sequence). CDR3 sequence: CASSLAPSQNTLYF. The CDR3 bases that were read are TGTGCCAGCAGTCTGGCACCTAGTCAAAACACCTTGTAC.

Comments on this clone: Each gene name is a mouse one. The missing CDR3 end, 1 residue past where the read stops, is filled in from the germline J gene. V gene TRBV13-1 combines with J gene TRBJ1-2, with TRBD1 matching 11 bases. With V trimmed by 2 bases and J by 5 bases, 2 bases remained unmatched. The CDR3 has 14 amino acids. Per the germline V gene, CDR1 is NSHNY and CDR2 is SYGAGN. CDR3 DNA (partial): TGTGCCAGCAGTGAGGACAGGGGGCGGTCCGACTACACC. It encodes CASSEDRGRSDYT. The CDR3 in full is CASSEDRGRSDYTF.

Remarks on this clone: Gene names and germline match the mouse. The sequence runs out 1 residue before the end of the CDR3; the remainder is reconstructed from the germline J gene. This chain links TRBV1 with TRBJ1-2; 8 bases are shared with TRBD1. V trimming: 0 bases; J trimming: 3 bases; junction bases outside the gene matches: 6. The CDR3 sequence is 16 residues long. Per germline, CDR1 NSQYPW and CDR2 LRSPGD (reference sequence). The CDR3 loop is CTCSADWQGAYSDYTF. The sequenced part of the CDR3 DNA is TGCACCTGCAGTGCAGATTGGCAGGGGGCATACTCCGACTACACC.

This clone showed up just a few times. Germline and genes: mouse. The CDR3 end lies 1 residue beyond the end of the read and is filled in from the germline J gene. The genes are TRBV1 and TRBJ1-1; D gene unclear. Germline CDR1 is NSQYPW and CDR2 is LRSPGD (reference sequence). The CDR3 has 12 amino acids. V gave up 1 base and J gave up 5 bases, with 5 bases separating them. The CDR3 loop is CTCSAAQTEVFF. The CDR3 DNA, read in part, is TGCACCTGCAGTGCAGCGCAGACAGAAGTCTTC.

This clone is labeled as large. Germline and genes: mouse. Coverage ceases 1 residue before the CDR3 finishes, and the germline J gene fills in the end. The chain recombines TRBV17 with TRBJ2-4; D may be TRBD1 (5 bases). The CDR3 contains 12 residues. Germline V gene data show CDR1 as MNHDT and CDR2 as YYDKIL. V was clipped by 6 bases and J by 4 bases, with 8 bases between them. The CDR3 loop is CASSSGKNTLYF. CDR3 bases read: TGTGCTAGCAGCTCAGGGAAAAACACCTTGTAC.

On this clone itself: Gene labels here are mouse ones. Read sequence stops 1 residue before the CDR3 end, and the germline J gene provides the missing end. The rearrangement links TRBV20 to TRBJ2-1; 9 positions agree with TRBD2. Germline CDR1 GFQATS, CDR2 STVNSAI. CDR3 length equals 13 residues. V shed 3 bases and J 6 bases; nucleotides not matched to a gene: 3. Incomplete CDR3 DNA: TGTGGTGCTAGACTGGGGGGCTGTGCTGAGCAGTTC. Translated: CGARLGGCAEQF. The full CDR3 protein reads CGARLGGCAEQFF.

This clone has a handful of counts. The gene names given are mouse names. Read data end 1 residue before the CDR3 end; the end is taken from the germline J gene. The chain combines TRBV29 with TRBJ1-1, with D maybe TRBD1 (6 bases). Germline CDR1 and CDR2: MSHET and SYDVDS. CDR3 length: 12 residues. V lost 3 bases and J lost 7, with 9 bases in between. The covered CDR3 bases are TGTGCTAGCAGTTTGGGGGACAAAGAAGTCTTC. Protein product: CASSLGDKEVF. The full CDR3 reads CASSLGDKEVFF.

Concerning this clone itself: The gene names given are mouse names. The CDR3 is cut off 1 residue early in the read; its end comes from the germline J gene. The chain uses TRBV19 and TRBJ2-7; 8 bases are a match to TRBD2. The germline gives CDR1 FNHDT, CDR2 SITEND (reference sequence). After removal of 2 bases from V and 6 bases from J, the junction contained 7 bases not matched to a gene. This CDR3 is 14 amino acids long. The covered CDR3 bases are TGTGCCAGCAGTATGCTGGGGGGAGGGGTTGAACAGTAC. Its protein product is CASSMLGGGVEQY. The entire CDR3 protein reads CASSMLGGGVEQYF. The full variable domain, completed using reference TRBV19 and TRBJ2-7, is GGIITQTPKFLIGQEGQKLTLKCQQNFNHDTMYWYRQDSGKGLRLIYYSITENDLQKGDLSEGYDASREKKSSFSLTVTSAQKNEMAVFLCASSMLGGGVEQYFGPGTRLTVL.

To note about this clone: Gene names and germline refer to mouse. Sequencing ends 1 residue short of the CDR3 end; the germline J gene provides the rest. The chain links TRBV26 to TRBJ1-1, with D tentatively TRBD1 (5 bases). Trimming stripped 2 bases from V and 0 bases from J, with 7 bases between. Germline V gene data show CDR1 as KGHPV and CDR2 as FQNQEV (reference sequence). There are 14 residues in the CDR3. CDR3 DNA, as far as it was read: TGTGCCAGCAGTCTGCCGACAGCAAACACAGAAGTCTTC. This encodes CASSLPTANTEVF. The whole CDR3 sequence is CASSLPTANTEVFF.

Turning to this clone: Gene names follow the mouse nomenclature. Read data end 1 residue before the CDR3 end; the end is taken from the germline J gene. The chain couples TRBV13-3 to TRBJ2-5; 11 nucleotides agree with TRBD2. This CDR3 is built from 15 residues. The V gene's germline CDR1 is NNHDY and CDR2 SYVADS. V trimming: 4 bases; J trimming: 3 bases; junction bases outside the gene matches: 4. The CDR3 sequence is CASSWDWGRQDTQYF. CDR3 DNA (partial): TGTGCCAGCAGTTGGGACTGGGGGAGGCAAGACACCCAGTAC.

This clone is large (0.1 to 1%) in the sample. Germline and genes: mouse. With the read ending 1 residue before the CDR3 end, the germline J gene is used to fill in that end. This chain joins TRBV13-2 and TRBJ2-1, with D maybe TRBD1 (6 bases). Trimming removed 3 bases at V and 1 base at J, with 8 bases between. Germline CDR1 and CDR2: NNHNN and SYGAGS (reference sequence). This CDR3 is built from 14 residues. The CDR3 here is CASGGGQNYAEQFF. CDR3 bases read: TGTGCCAGCGGTGGGGGACAAAACTATGCTGAGCAGTTC.

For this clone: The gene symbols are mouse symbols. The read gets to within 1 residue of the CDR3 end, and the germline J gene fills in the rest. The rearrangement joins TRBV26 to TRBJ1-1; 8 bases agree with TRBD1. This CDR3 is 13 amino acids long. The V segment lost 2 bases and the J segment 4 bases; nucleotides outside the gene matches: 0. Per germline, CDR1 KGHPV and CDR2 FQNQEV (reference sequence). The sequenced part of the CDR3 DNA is TGTGCCAGCAGTCTGGACAGGGGCACAGAAGTCTTC. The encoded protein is CASSLDRGTEVF. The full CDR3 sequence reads CASSLDRGTEVFF.

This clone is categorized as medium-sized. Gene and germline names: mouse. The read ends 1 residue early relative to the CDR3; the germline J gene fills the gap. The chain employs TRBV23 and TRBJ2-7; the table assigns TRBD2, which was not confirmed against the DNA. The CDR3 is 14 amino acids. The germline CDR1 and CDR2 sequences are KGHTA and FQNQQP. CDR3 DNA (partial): TGCTCCAGCAGTTGGGACTGGGGTTCCTATGAACAGTAC. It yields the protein CSSSWDWGSYEQY. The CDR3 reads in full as CSSSWDWGSYEQYF.

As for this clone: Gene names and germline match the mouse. The CDR3 sequence is CASSPTNSDYTF. CDR3 DNA (partial): TGTGCCAGCAGCCCGACAAACTCCGACTACACC. V usage is TRBV26 and J usage is TRBJ1-2; D is ambiguous. The sequence runs out 1 residue before the end of the CDR3; the remainder is reconstructed from the germline J gene. This CDR3 spans 12 amino acids. Trimming left V 6 bases short and J 0 bases short, with 5 bases between. Looked up from germline, CDR1 is KGHPV and CDR2 is FQNQEV (reference sequence).

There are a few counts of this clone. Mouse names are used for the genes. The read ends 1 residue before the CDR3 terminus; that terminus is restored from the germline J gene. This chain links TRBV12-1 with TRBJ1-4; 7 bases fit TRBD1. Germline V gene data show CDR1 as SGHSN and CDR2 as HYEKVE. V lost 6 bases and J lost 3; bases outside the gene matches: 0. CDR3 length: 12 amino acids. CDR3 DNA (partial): TGTGCCAGCGGGACAGCCAACGAAAGATTATTT. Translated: CASGTANERLF. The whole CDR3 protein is CASGTANERLFF. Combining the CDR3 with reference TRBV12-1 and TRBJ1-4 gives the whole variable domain DSGVVQSPRHIIKEKGGRSVLTCIPISGHSNVVWYQQTLGKELKFLIQHYEKVERDKGFLPSRFSVQQFDDYHSEMNMSALELEDSAMYFCASGTANERLFFGHGTKLSVL.